This entry lists 26 T cell receptor beta chains sequenced from one sample in a study of cytomegalovirus exposure and HLA in healthy donors. PCR primers comprised 60 Vbeta and 13 Jbeta primers. The repertoire was sequenced with immunoSEQ multiplex PCR; TCRdb's copy has only in-frame clones and lacks some. The table lists over 130,000 clones, 75% to 85% of them singletons, with roughly 6.8% in the top ten. The specimen was PBMCs. All receptors come from a man between 50 and 59 years old in good health and CMV-seropositive.

The chain couples TRBV9 to TRBJ2-5; tentative D call: TRBD2 (5 bases). This CDR3 is built from 14 residues. The V gene's germline CDR1 is SGDLS and CDR2 YYNGEE. V gave up 2 bases and J gave up 1 base, with 9 bases separating them. The CDR3 protein is CASSVQSGQETQYF. CDR3 DNA sequence: TGTGCCAGCAGCGTCCAAAGCGGCCAAGAGACCCAGTACTTC.

The rearrangement uses TRBV29-1 and TRBJ2-1; 10 bases agree with TRBD2. After removal of 1 base from V and 3 bases from J, the junction contained 3 bases not matched to a gene. Germline CDR1 is SQVTM and CDR2 is ANQGSEA. The CDR3 extends over 15 amino acids. CDR3 sequence reads: CSVEASGSFYNEQFF. The CDR3 DNA reads TGCAGCGTTGAAGCTAGCGGGAGCTTCTACAATGAGCAGTTCTTC.

V gene TRBV2 combines with J gene TRBJ2-3; 7 positions match TRBD2. Germline CDR1 and CDR2: SNHLY and FYNNEI. The CDR3 has 16 amino acids. V shed 2 bases, J shed 1 base, and the junction held 6 bases outside the gene matches. The CDR3 DNA reads as TGTGCCAGCAGTGAATTTGGGAGGGTAGGCACAGATACGCAGTATTTT. Translation gives CASSEFGRVGTDTQYF.

Points on this clone: Germline and junction disagree at one end, which may indicate a read error. This chain links TRBV18 with TRBJ1-5, with TRBD1 matching over 9 bases. Germline lookup yields CDR1 KGHSH and CDR2 LQKENI. The CDR3 spans 16 residues. CDR3 region: CASSPQGAFGNQPQHF. DNA of the CDR3: TGTGCCAGCTCTCCACAGGGGGCATTTGGCAATCAGCCCCAGCATTTT.

The chain links TRBV11-1 to TRBJ2-5; 7 bases match TRBD1. Germline V CDR1 and CDR2: SGHAT, FQDESV (reference sequence). With 5 bases clipped from V and 3 bases from J, the junction kept 9 bases outside the gene matches. CDR3 length equals 15 residues. CDR3 coding DNA: TGTGCCAGCAGCCTCACCGGGACAGTAGAAGAGACCCAGTACTTC. This translates into CASSLTGTVEETQYF.

The chain employs TRBV7-5 and TRBJ1-1; the D call in the table, TRBD1, was not verified against the DNA. TRBV7-5 is tagged as a pseudogene. The CDR3 loop spans 15 amino acids. CDR3 in amino acids: CARSPTGIEGTEAFF. The CDR3 DNA reads as TGTGCCAGAAGCCCAACAGGGATCGAAGGTACTGAAGCTTTCTTT.

The chain joins TRBV7-9 to TRBJ2-1; TRBD2 agrees at 8 bases. Germline assignment: CDR1 SEHNR and CDR2 FQNEAQ (reference sequence). The length of the CDR3 is 15 residues. After removal of 3 bases from V and 5 bases from J, the junction contained 6 bases not matched to a gene. The CDR3: CASSFPGLVHNEQFF. The CDR3 DNA sequence: TGTGCCAGCAGCTTTCCGGGACTAGTTCACAATGAGCAGTTCTTC.

This chain connects TRBV6-6 to TRBJ2-3, with TRBD2 identical over 13 bases. CDR3 length: 16 amino acids. V gave up 5 bases and J gave up 4 bases; unmatched junction bases: 6. CDR1 is MNHNY, CDR2 SVGAGI, per germline (reference sequence). CDR3 in DNA: TGTGCCAGCAGTACCAGGACTAGCGGGAGTGCAGATACGCAGTATTTT. It yields the protein CASSTRTSGSADTQYF.

This clone was detected a few times. V is TRBV6-5 and J is TRBJ1-1; a possible D gene is TRBD1 (6 bases). The V end lost 5 bases, the J end lost 1 base, and 8 bases lay between the germline ends. The CDR3 length is 13 residues. CDR1 and CDR2 (germline): MNHEY, SVGAGI. The CDR3 region has the DNA TGTGCCAGCAGTGGACAGCCGAACACTGAAGCTTTCTTT. It encodes CASSGQPNTEAFF.

Only a few counts were recorded for this clone. This rearrangement joins TRBV5-1 to TRBJ2-7, with a tentative D call TRBD2 (6 bases). Per germline, CDR1 SGHRS and CDR2 YFSETQ. V gave up 0 bases and J gave up 3 bases, with 13 bases separating them. The CDR3 extends over 15 amino acids. The CDR3 coding sequence is TGCGCCAGCAGCTTGGAGTTGGGTAGCGGCTACGAGCAGTACTTC. The encoded protein is CASSLELGSGYEQYF.

The V gene is TRBV28, the J gene TRBJ2-7, with 7 nucleotides matching TRBD2. The CDR3 runs 15 residues. The germline V gene has CDR1 MDHEN and CDR2 SYDVKM. Losses at the gene ends were 4 bases for V and 6 bases for J; bases not matched to a gene: 12. In DNA, the CDR3 is TGTGCCAGCAGTTATGCCGGGACTATCCTCCGCGAGCAGTACTTC. Amino acids: CASSYAGTILREQYF.

V and J are TRBV7-3 and TRBJ1-6; perhaps TRBD1 as D (6 bases). The CDR3 covers 15 residues. The V and J ends lost 0 bases and 7 bases respectively, with 10 bases between them. Germline CDR1 is SGHTA and CDR2 is FQGTGA. CDR3 in DNA: TGTGCCAGCAGCTTAACGACAGGATTAAATTCACCCCTCCACTTT. Translating gives CASSLTTGLNSPLHF.

The CDR3 bases are TGCGCCAGCAGCTTGGAACAGCGGGTCCCCACAGATACGCAGTATTTT. Translated: CASSLEQRVPTDTQYF. The rearrangement joins TRBV5-1 to TRBJ2-3; tentative D call: TRBD2 (6 bases). The CDR3 sequence is 16 residues long. With 0 bases removed from V and 2 bases from J, the gap between germline ends came to 13 bases. CDR1 is SGHRS, CDR2 YFSETQ, per germline.

The chain combines TRBV18 with TRBJ2-4; D ambiguous. Germline CDR1 KGHSH, CDR2 LQKENI. This CDR3 is built from 13 residues. V dropped 2 bases and J dropped 4 bases, with 6 bases sitting between them. The CDR3 loop is CASSPGTKNIQYF. The CDR3 bases are TGTGCCAGCTCACCAGGCACGAAAAACATTCAGTACTTC.

The chain links TRBV7-9 to TRBJ2-7; TRBD2 agrees at 12 bases. Germline trimming cut 5 bases from V and 2 bases from J; bases unmatched to any gene: 7. The CDR3 extends over 16 amino acids. Germline V CDR1 and CDR2: SEHNR, FQNEAQ (reference sequence). Here the CDR3 DNA reads TGTGCCAGCAGCCAGACTCTAGCGGGAGGGCCCTACGAGCAGTACTTC. Its translation: CASSQTLAGGPYEQYF.

V and J are TRBV28 and TRBJ1-1, with D perhaps matching TRBD1 (5 bases). The CDR3 is made up of 13 amino acids. The V end was cut by 6 bases, the J end by 6 bases, with 14 bases between. In germline, CDR1 is MDHEN, CDR2 SYDVKM. The DNA of the CDR3 is TGTGCCAGCAGCAGCCGGGACTTCTCTGAAGCTTTCTTT. Amino acid sequence: CASSSRDFSEAFF.

The CDR3 DNA is TGTGCCAGCAGCCGGGATACGGGACTAGCGAACTACGAGCAGTACTTC. This sequence encodes CASSRDTGLANYEQYF. This chain connects TRBV7-8 to TRBJ2-7, with 10 bases that match TRBD2. Germline V CDR1 and CDR2: SGHVS, FQNEAQ. This CDR3 contains 16 residues. V lost 5 bases to trimming and J lost 3 bases; unmatched junction nucleotides: 10.

This chain connects TRBV2 to TRBJ2-1, with D possibly being TRBD2 (5 bases). This CDR3 comprises 14 residues. Per the germline V gene, CDR1 is SNHLY and CDR2 is FYNNEI. V was cut by 2 bases and J by 0 bases, with 5 bases left in between. The CDR3 region has the DNA TGTGCCAGCAGTGAAACTAGCTCCTACAATGAGCAGTTCTTC. This encodes CASSETSSYNEQFF.

V usage is TRBV11-2 and J usage is TRBJ2-1, with 8 bases fitting TRBD2. Germline lookup yields CDR1 SGHAT and CDR2 FQNNGV. With 9 bases clipped from V and 0 bases from J, the junction kept 13 bases outside the gene matches. The CDR3 spans 17 residues. CDR3 protein: CASRAASGFSSYNEQFF. In nucleotides, the CDR3 is TGTGCCAGTCGAGCGGCTAGCGGGTTCAGCTCCTACAATGAGCAGTTCTTC. Filled out from reference TRBV11-2 and TRBJ2-1, the complete variable domain reads EAGVAQSPRYKIIEKRQSVAFWCNPISGHATLYWYQQILGQGPKLLIQFQNNGVVDDSQLPKDRFSAERLKGVDSTLKIQPAKLEDSAVYLCASRAASGFSSYNEQFFGPGTRLTVL.

The chain is built from TRBV6-1 and TRBJ1-5, with D perhaps matching TRBD1 (5 bases). The CDR3 sequence is 15 residues long. Germline CDR1 and CDR2: MNHNS and SASEGT. V was shortened by 6 bases and J by 3 bases, with 15 bases between the two germline ends. The CDR3 region is CASSGEGYNNQPQHF. DNA of the CDR3: TGTGCCAGCAGCGGGGAGGGGTATAACAATCAGCCCCAGCATTTT.

The chain carries TRBV7-9 and TRBJ2-3; 7 bases align to TRBD1. This CDR3 is built from 17 residues. Per germline, CDR1 SEHNR and CDR2 FQNEAQ (reference sequence). V lost 1 base and J lost 4; bases outside the gene matches: 11. The CDR3 coding sequence is TGTGCCAGCAGCTTAGACGAGGCAGGGGGAGCGGCAGATACGCAGTATTTT. Protein: CASSLDEAGGAADTQYF.

The rearrangement joins TRBV6-5 to TRBJ2-2; D is perhaps TRBD1 (5 bases). Germline CDR1 and CDR2: MNHEY and SVGAGI. CDR3 length: 13 residues. V was pared by 8 bases and J by 0 bases, with 7 bases between. The CDR3 is CASVRANTGELFF. The CDR3 nucleotides read TGTGCCAGCGTCAGGGCGAACACCGGGGAGCTGTTTTTT.

The chain employs TRBV5-6 and TRBJ2-7; 7 bases are shared with TRBD1. Per the germline V gene, CDR1 is SGHDT and CDR2 is YYEEEE. With V trimmed by 4 bases and J by 2 bases, 9 bases remained unmatched. The CDR3 runs 15 residues. The DNA for the CDR3 is TGTGCCAGCAGCAAAACAGGGGCGCTTACCTACGAGCAGTACTTC. This sequence encodes CASSKTGALTYEQYF.

This clone has only a few counts. The chain has TRBV4-1 and TRBJ2-5, with D perhaps TRBD1 (6 bases). The CDR3 loop spans 13 amino acids. The germline CDR1 and CDR2 sequences are MGHRA and YSYEKL. The V end lost 4 bases, the J end lost 2 bases, and 8 bases lay between the germline ends. The CDR3 region has the DNA TGCGCCAGCAGCCTCGGACAGCAAGAGACCCAGTACTTC. The encoded protein is CASSLGQQETQYF.

The gene calls are TRBV11-2 and TRBJ2-7, with D maybe TRBD1 (5 bases). CDR3 length: 14 residues. V lost 0 bases and J 6 bases, leaving 12 bases between the germline ends. Germline assignment: CDR1 SGHAT and CDR2 FQNNGV. CDR3 nucleotide sequence: TGTGCCAGCAGCTTAGATCGAACAGGCCTCGAGCAGTACTTC. Its protein product is CASSLDRTGLEQYF.

This clone has more than one count but fewer than ten. The chain is built from TRBV4-3 and TRBJ1-2; tentative D call: TRBD1 (5 bases). V shed 0 bases and J shed 5 bases, with 16 bases lying between them. Germline V gene sequence: CDR1 LGHNA, CDR2 YSLEER. The CDR3 runs to 16 residues. The CDR3 loop reads CASSQDGGGGVYGYTF. Written as DNA, the CDR3 is TGCGCCAGCAGCCAAGATGGCGGGGGAGGAGTGTATGGCTACACCTTC.